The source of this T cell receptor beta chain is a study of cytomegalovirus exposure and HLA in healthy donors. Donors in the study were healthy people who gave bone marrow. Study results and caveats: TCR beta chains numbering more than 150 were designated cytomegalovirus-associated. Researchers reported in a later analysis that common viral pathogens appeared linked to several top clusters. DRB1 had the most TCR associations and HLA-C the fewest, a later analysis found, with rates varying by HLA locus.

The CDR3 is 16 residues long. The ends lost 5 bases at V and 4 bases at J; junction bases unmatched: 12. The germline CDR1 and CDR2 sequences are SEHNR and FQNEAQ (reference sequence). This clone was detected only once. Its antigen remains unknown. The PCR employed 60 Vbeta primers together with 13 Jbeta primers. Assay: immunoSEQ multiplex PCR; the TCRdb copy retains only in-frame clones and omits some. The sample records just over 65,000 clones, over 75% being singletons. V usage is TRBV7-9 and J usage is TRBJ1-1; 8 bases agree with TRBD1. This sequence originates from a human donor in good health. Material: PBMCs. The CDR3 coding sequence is TGTGCCAGCAGCCTTGAGACAGGGGCTCGGGTCACTGAAGCTTTCTTT. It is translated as CASSLETGARVTEAFF.